This TCR beta chain was found in a study of radiotherapy plus CTLA-4 blockade in lung cancer. Study information: Across the patients, objective responses occurred in about 18%, and disease control in around 31%. Study-wide points: Researchers report tumor-derived TCR clones expanding in blood after radiotherapy plus ipilimumab. How blood T cell clones changed early, along with interferon-beta, reportedly forecast response best.

The CDR3 extends over 13 amino acids. Trimming stripped 8 bases from V and 5 bases from J, with 15 bases between. The germline V gene encodes CDR1 SGHDN and CDR2 FVKESK. Patients with chemo-refractory metastatic non-small-cell lung cancer received focal radiation plus CTLA-4 blockade with ipilimumab. A remark on this clone: Antigen: not known.

Data came from immunoSEQ multiplex PCR; TCRdb stores just in-frame clones and leaves some out. The sample includes roughly 130,000 clones, 75% to 90% of them seen just once. Sequences were derived from peripheral blood, sampled from a patient treated with radiotherapy plus ipilimumab. The chain carries TRBV14 and TRBJ2-5, with D possibly matching TRBD1 (6 bases). This TCR derives from a human donor with non-small cell lung cancer that progressed on radiotherapy plus ipilimumab. Here the CDR3 reads CASPGHPRETQYF. The CDR3 bases are TGTGCCAGCCCGGGACACCCCCGGGAGACCCAGTACTTC.